Listed below are T cell receptor beta chains from one sample, sequenced in a study of T cell responses to AZD1222 COVID-19 vaccine. The data were produced by immunoSEQ multiplex PCR, yet TCRdb's version contains in-frame clones alone and is incomplete. Of more than 95,000 clones detected, roughly 90% appear once; the ten largest clones hold 6.5% to 8%. The material was peripheral blood, obtained on day 0 of AZD1222 vaccination. Source of these receptors: an adult in good health. CDR3s include the opening cysteine and the closing phenylalanine or tryptophan. Fields, in order: D gene, J gene, clone size, V gene, CDR3 DNA, CDR3 protein. A D gene is named only where the DNA matches it firmly. Size values are once, few and many counts, or a class for expanded clones, and some rows have none.

d_call: .
j_call: TRBJ1-4
clone_size: .
v_call: TRBV7-9
cdr3_nt: TGTGCCAGCAGCTTACGGACAGCGGGGACAAACGAAAAACTGTTTTTT
cdr3_aa: CASSLRTAGTNEKLFF

d_call: .
j_call: TRBJ1-3
clone_size: .
v_call: TRBV19
cdr3_nt: TGTGCCAGCATAGAGTTGGGCGAACGATACACCATATATTTT
cdr3_aa: CASIELGERYTIYF

d_call: TRBD1
j_call: TRBJ1-2
clone_size: .
v_call: TRBV30
cdr3_nt: TGTGCCTGGAGTGGGGACAGCTATGGCTACACCTTC
cdr3_aa: CAWSGDSYGYTF

d_call: .
j_call: TRBJ1-3
clone_size: .
v_call: TRBV2
cdr3_nt: TGTGCCAGCAGTGAGGCCAGCTCTGGAAACACCATATATTTT
cdr3_aa: CASSEASSGNTIYF

d_call: TRBD1
j_call: TRBJ1-1
clone_size: .
v_call: TRBV6-2/TRBV6-3
cdr3_nt: TGTGCCAGCAGTTACCTCAAGGGGGCGGTGAACACTGAAGCTTTCTTT
cdr3_aa: CASSYLKGAVNTEAFF

d_call: .
j_call: TRBJ1-4
clone_size: .
v_call: TRBV10-3
cdr3_nt: TGTGCCATCAGTGAGACCCCGGGATCGGGTAATGAAAAACTGTTTTTT
cdr3_aa: CAISETPGSGNEKLFF

d_call: .
j_call: TRBJ1-1
clone_size: .
v_call: TRBV28
cdr3_nt: TGTGCCAGCAGAGAGCTGAACACTGAAGCTTTCTTT
cdr3_aa: CASRELNTEAFF

d_call: TRBD2
j_call: TRBJ2-1
clone_size: .
v_call: TRBV27
cdr3_nt: TGTGCCCGGCCCGGGACTAGCGGGAGCAATGAGCAGTTCTTC
cdr3_aa: CARPGTSGSNEQFF

d_call: .
j_call: TRBJ2-5
clone_size: .
v_call: TRBV7-2
cdr3_nt: TGTGCCAGCAGCTTAGGCCGCGCCCAAGAGACCCAGTACTTC
cdr3_aa: CASSLGRAQETQYF

d_call: TRBD2
j_call: TRBJ2-5
clone_size: .
v_call: TRBV28
cdr3_nt: TGTGCCAGCAGTTCCTCGGGGGGAGGCCAAGAGACCCAGTACTTC
cdr3_aa: CASSSSGGGQETQYF

d_call: .
j_call: TRBJ1-4
clone_size: .
v_call: TRBV19
cdr3_nt: TGTGCCAGTACCCGGGGTGCAACTAATGAAAAACTGTTTTTT
cdr3_aa: CASTRGATNEKLFF

d_call: .
j_call: TRBJ2-3
clone_size: .
v_call: TRBV18
cdr3_nt: TGTGCCAGCTCACCACGCGTGACAGATACGCAGTATTTT
cdr3_aa: CASSPRVTDTQYF

d_call: .
j_call: TRBJ1-1
clone_size: .
v_call: TRBV30
cdr3_nt: TGTGCCTGGACAGGGATGAACACTGAAGCTTTCTTT
cdr3_aa: CAWTGMNTEAFF

d_call: .
j_call: TRBJ1-1
clone_size: once
v_call: TRBV5-4
cdr3_nt: TGTGCCAGCAGCTTGGGATTGCAGGGGATGAACACTGAAGCTTTCTTT
cdr3_aa: CASSLGLQGMNTEAFF

d_call: TRBD1
j_call: TRBJ1-2
clone_size: .
v_call: TRBV6-5
cdr3_nt: TGTGCCAGCAGGCAACCGGGACAGGCGGGAGGCTACACCTTC
cdr3_aa: CASRQPGQAGGYTF